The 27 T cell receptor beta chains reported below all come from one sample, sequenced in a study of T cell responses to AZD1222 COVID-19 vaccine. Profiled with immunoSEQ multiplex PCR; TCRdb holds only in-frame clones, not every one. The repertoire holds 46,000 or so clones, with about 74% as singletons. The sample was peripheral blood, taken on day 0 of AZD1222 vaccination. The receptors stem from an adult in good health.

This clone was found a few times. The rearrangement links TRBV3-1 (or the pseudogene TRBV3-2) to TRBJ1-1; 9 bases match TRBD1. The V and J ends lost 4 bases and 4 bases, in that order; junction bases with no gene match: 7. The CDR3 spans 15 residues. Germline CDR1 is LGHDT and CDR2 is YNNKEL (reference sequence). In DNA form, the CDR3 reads TGTGCCAGCAGCCCAAACAGGGGGCTTTTCACTGAAGCTTTCTTT. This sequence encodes CASSPNRGLFTEAFF.

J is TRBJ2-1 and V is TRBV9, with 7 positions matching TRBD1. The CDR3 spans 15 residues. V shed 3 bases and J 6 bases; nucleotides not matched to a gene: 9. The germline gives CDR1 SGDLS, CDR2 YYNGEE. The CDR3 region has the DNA TGTGCCAGCAGCGCTACGGGACAGTCTCTCAATGAGCAGTTCTTC. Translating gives CASSATGQSLNEQFF.

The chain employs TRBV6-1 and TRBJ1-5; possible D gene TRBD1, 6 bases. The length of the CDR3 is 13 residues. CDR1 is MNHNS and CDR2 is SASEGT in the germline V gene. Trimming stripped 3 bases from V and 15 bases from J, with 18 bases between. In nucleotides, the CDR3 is TGTGCCAGCAGTGAGGGAGGGGGGACCCACCGGCATTTT. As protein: CASSEGGGTHRHF.

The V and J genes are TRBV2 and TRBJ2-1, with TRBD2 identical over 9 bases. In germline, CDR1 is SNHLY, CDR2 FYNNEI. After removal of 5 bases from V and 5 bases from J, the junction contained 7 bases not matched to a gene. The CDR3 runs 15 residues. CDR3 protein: CASSPLAGLDNEQFF. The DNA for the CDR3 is TGTGCCAGCAGTCCACTAGCGGGCCTAGACAATGAGCAGTTCTTC.

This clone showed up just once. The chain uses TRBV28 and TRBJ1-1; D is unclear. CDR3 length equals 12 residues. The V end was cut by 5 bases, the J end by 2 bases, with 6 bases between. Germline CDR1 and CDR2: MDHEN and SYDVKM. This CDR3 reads CASSSSNTEAFF. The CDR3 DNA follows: TGTGCCAGCAGTAGTAGTAACACTGAAGCTTTCTTT. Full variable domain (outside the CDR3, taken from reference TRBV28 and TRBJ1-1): DVKVTQSSRYLVKRTGEKVFLECVQDMDHENMFWYRQDPGLGLRLIYFSYDVKMKEKGDIPEGYSVSREKKERFSLILESASTNQTSMYLCASSSSNTEAFFGQGTRLTVV.

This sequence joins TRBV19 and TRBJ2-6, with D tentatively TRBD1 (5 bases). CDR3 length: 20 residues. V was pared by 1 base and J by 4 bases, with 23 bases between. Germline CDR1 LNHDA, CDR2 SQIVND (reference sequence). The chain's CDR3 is CASSIGWQGNTFTGANVLTF. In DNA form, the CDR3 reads TGTGCCAGTAGTATAGGTTGGCAGGGAAATACCTTCACCGGGGCCAACGTCCTGACTTTC.

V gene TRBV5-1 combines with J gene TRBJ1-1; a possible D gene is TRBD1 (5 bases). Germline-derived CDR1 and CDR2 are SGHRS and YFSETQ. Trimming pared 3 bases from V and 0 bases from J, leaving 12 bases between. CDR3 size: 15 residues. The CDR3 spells CASSSVRGVNTEAFF. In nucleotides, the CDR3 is TGCGCCAGCAGCTCCGTCCGAGGGGTGAACACTGAAGCTTTCTTT.

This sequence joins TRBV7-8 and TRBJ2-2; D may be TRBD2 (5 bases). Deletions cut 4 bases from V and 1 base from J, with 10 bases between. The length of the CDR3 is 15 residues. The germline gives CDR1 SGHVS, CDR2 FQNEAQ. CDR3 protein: CASSSRSVNTGELFF. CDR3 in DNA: TGTGCCAGCAGCTCTCGTAGCGTGAACACCGGGGAGCTGTTTTTT.

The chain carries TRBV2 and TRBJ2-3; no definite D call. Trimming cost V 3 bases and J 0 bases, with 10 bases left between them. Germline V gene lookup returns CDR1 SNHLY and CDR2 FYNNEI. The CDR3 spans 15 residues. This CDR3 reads CASSESFASTDTQYF. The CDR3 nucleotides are TGTGCCAGCAGTGAGTCATTTGCTAGCACAGATACGCAGTATTTT.

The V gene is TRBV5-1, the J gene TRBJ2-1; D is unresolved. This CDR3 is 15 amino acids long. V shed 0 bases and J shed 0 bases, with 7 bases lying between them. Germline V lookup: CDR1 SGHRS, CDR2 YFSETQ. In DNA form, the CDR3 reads TGCGCCAGCAGCTTGGGGCACAGCTCCTACAATGAGCAGTTCTTC. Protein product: CASSLGHSSYNEQFF.

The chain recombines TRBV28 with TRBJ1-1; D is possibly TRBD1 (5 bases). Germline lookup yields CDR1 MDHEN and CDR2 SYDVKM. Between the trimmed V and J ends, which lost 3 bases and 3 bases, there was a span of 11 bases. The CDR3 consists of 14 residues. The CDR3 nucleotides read TGTGCCAGCAGTTTCGGGGCTGTGGACACTGAAGCTTTCTTT. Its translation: CASSFGAVDTEAFF.

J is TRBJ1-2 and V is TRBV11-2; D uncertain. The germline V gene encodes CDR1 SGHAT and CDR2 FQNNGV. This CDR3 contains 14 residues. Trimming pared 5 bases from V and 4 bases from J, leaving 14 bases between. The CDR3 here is CASSTTTAGYGYTF. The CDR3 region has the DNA TGTGCCAGCAGCACTACAACGGCTGGCTATGGCTACACCTTC. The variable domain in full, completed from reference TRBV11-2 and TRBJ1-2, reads EAGVAQSPRYKIIEKRQSVAFWCNPISGHATLYWYQQILGQGPKLLIQFQNNGVVDDSQLPKDRFSAERLKGVDSTLKIQPAKLEDSAVYLCASSTTTAGYGYTFGSGTRLTVV.

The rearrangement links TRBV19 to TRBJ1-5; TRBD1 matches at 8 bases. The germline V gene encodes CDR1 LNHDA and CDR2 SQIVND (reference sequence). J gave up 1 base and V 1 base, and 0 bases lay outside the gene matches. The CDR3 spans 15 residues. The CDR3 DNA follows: TGTGCCAGTAGTATAGGACAGGGGAGCAATCAGCCCCAGCATTTT. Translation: CASSIGQGSNQPQHF.

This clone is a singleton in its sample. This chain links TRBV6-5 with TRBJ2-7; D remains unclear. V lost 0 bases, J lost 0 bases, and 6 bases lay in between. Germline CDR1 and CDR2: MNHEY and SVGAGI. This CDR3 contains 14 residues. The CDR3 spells CASSYSGSSYEQYF. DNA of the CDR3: TGTGCCAGCAGTTACTCGGGCAGCTCCTACGAGCAGTACTTC.

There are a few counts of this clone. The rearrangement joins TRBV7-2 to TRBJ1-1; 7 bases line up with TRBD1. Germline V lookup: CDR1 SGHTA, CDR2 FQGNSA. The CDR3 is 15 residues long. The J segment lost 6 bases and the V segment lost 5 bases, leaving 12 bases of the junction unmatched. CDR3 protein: CASSLSSTGVPEAFF. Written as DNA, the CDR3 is TGTGCCAGCAGCCTCAGCAGCACAGGGGTTCCTGAAGCTTTCTTT.

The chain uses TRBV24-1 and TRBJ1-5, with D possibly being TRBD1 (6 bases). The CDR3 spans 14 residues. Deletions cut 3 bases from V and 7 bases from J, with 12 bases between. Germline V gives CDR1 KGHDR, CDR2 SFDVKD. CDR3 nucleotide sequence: TGTGCCACCAGTGATACAGGGAACCGCCAGCCCCAGCATTTT. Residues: CATSDTGNRQPQHF.

The chain's CDR3 is CVLDSMNTEAFF. CDR3 DNA: TGTGTCTTGGACAGCATGAACACTGAAGCTTTCTTT. The V and J genes are TRBV19 and TRBJ1-1, with a weak D call TRBD1 (6 bases). The CDR3 length is 12 residues. Germline V gene sequence: CDR1 LNHDA, CDR2 SQIVND (reference sequence). Full variable domain (outside the CDR3, taken from reference TRBV19 and TRBJ1-1): DGGITQSPKYLFRKEGQNVTLSCEQNLNHDAMYWYRQDPGQGLRLIYYSQIVNDFQKGDIAEGYSVSREKKESFPLTVTSAQKNPTAFYLCVLDSMNTEAFFGQGTRLTVV.

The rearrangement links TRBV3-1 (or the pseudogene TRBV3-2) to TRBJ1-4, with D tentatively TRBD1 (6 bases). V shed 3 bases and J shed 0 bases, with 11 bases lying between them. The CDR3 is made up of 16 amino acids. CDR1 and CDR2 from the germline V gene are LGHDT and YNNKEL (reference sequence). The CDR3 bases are TGTGCCAGCAGCCACCGGGGGCCAGCAACTAATGAAAAACTGTTTTTT. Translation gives CASSHRGPATNEKLFF.

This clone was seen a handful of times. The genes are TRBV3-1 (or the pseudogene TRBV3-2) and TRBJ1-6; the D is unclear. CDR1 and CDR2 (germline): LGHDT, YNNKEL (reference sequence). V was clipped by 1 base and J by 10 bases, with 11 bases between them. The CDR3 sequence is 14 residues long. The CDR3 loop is CASSQVVSGSPLHF. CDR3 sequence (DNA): TGTGCCAGCAGCCAAGTGGTTAGTGGCTCACCCCTCCACTTT.

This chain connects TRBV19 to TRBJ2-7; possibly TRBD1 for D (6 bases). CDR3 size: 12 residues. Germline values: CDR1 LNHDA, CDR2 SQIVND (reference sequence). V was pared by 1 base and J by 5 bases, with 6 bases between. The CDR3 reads CASSIGGHEQYF. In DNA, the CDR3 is TGTGCCAGTAGTATAGGGGGGCACGAGCAGTACTTC. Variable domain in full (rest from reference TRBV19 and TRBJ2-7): DGGITQSPKYLFRKEGQNVTLSCEQNLNHDAMYWYRQDPGQGLRLIYYSQIVNDFQKGDIAEGYSVSREKKESFPLTVTSAQKNPTAFYLCASSIGGHEQYFGPGTRLTVT.

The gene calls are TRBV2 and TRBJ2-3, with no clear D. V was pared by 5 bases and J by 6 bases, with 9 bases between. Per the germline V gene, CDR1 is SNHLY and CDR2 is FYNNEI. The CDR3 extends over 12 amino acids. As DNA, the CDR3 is TGTGCCAGCAGTCCGAGTAGTGATACGCAGTATTTT. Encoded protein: CASSPSSDTQYF.

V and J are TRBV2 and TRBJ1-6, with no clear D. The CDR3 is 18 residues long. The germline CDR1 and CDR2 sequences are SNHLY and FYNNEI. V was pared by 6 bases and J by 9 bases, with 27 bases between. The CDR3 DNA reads TGTGCCAGCAGATCGATAGAACAGTTTATAGGGCGGGGTTCACCCCTCCACTTT. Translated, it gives CASRSIEQFIGRGSPLHF.

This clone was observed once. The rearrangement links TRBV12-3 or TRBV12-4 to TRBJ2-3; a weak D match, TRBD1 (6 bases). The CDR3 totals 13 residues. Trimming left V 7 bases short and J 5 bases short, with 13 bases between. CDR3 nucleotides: TGTGCCAGCAAGCAGGACAGCCAAGATACGCAGTATTTT. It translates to CASKQDSQDTQYF.

CDR3 bases: TGTGCCAGCAGCTTGGGACTAGCGGGACACACAGATACGCAGTATTTT. Translated, it gives CASSLGLAGHTDTQYF. This chain uses TRBV11-3 with TRBJ2-3, with 13 bases that match TRBD2. After removal of 3 bases from V and 2 bases from J, the junction contained 2 bases not matched to a gene. Germline CDR1 reads SGHNT; CDR2 reads YENEEA. This CDR3 has 16 residues.

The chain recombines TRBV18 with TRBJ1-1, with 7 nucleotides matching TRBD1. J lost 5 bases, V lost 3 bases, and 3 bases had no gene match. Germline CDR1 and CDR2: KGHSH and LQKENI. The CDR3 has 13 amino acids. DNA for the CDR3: TGTGCCAGCTCACCTAGACAGGGAACTGAAGCTTTCTTT. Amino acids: CASSPRQGTEAFF.

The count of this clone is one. Written as DNA, the CDR3 is TGTGCCAGCAGCTTAGGATGGAGGGCGGACACCGGGGAGCTGTTTTTT. This encodes CASSLGWRADTGELFF. This rearrangement joins TRBV11-2 to TRBJ2-2, with TRBD2 as a possible D gene (6 bases). V was trimmed by 1 base and J by 3 bases, leaving 12 bases between them. The CDR3 has 16 amino acids. Germline CDR1 reads SGHAT; CDR2 reads FQNNGV.

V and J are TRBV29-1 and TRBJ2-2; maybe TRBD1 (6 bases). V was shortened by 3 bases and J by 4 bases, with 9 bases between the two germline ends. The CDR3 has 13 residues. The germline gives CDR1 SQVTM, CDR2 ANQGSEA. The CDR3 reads CSVEGHFTGELFF. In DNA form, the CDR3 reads TGCAGCGTTGAGGGACACTTCACCGGGGAGCTGTTTTTT.